This T cell receptor (beta chain) was identified in a study of blood T cell repertoires in COVID-19. Libraries were prepared by immunoSEQ multiplex PCR; TCRdb keeps only in-frame clonotypes and omits some of them. The sample yields 85,000 or so clones, under 90% seen once. A few counts support this clone. This receptor was taken from a man at least 80 years old with acute or convalescent COVID-19. Sequencing input: peripheral blood.

The CDR3 DNA follows: TGTGCCAGCAGGAGGACAGGCTATGGCTACACCTTC. Its protein is CASRRTGYGYTF. The rearrangement joins TRBV28 to TRBJ1-2; TRBD1 agrees at 7 bases. Trimming at V came to 6 bases and at J to 4 bases, leaving 2 bases not matched to a gene. CDR3 size: 12 residues. The germline gives CDR1 MDHEN, CDR2 SYDVKM.